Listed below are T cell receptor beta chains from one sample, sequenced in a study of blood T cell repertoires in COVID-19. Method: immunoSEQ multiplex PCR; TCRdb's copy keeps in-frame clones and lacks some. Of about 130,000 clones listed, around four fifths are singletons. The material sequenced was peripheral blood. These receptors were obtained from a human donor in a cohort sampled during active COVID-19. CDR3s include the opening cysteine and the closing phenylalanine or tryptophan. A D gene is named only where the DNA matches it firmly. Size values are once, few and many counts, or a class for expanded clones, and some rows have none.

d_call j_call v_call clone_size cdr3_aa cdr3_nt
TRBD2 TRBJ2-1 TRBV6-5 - CASSYRRAGEYNEQFF TGTGCCAGCAGTTACCGGCGAGCGGGGGAGTACAATGAGCAGTTCTTC
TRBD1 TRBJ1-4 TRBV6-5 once CASTTTGFSEKLFF TGTGCCAGCACAACGACAGGGTTCAGTGAAAAACTGTTTTTT
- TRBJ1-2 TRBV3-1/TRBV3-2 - CASSQGRANYGYTF TGTGCCAGCAGCCAAGGAAGAGCTAACTATGGCTACACCTTC
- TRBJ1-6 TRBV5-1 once CASRSMDNSPLHF TGCGCCAGCAGATCTATGGATAATTCACCCCTCCACTTT
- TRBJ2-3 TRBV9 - CASSVLTSSGPDTQYF TGTGCCAGCAGCGTATTAACTAGCAGCGGCCCAGATACGCAGTATTTT
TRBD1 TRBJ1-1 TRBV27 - CASSTRQGNTEAFF TGTGCCAGCAGTACGCGACAGGGTAACACTGAAGCTTTCTTT
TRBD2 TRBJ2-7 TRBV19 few CASSPGGTSGFYEQYF TGTGCCAGTAGTCCTGGTGGGACTAGCGGGTTCTACGAGCAGTACTTC
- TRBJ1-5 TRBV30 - CAWSVGGAGEGQPQHF TGTGCCTGGAGTGTGGGAGGGGCAGGGGAGGGTCAGCCCCAGCATTTT
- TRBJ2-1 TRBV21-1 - CASAGGQEGWDEQFF TGTGCCAGCGCGGGAGGGCAGGAGGGGTGGGATGAGCAGTTCTTC
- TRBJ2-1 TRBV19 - CASSPGAYNEQFF TGTGCCAGTAGTCCGGGTGCCTACAATGAGCAGTTCTTC
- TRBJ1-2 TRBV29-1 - CSAGQSNYGYTF TGCAGCGCCGGACAGTCTAACTATGGCTACACCTTC
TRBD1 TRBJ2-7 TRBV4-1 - CASSRQYRGPDRAYEQYF TGCGCCAGCAGCCGCCAATACCGGGGCCCGGACAGGGCCTACGAGCAGTACTTC
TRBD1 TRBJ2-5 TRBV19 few CASGRAGGWETQYF TGTGCCAGTGGGAGAGCAGGGGGTTGGGAGACCCAGTACTTC
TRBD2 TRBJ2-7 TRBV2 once CASSGTSVYEQYF TGTGCCAGCAGTGGGACTAGCGTCTACGAGCAGTACTTC
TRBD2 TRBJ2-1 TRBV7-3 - CASRDGTSGGEQFF TGTGCCAGCAGGGACGGGACTAGCGGGGGTGAGCAGTTCTTC
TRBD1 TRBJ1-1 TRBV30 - CAWSFRTGATEAFF TGTGCCTGGAGTTTTAGGACAGGGGCAACGGAAGCTTTCTTT
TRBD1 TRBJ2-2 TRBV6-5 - CASSPGTGVAGELFF TGTGCCAGCAGTCCCGGGACAGGGGTTGCCGGGGAGCTGTTTTTT
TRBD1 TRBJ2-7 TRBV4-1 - CASSQDLGTGYEQYF TGCGCCAGCAGCCAAGACCTTGGGACAGGGTACGAGCAGTACTTC
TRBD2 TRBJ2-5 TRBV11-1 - CASSLAGGQETQYF TGTGCCAGCAGTTTAGCGGGGGGCCAAGAGACCCAGTACTTC
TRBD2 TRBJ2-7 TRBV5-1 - CASSARGDDGYEQYF TGCGCCAGCAGCGCCCGGGGGGATGATGGCTACGAGCAGTACTTC
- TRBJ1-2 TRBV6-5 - CASGSEVVNSGYTF TGTGCCAGCGGTTCGGAGGTGGTAAATAGTGGCTACACCTTC
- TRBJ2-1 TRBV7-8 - CASSIQGGNEQFF TGTGCCAGCAGTATACAGGGGGGGAATGAGCAGTTCTTC
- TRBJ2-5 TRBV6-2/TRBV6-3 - CASSWTFQETQYF TGTGCCAGCAGTTGGACATTTCAAGAGACCCAGTACTTC
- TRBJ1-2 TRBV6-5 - CAARGFNYGYTF TGTGCCGCTCGGGGATTTAACTATGGCTACACCTTC
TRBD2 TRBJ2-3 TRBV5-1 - CASSLPRLAGGDTQYF TGCGCCAGCAGCTTACCCAGACTAGCGGGGGGGGATACGCAGTATTTT
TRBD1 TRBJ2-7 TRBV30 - CAWAGTDYEQYF TGTGCCTGGGCCGGGACAGACTACGAGCAGTACTTC
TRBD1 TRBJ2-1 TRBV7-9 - CASSLQGVSYNEQFF TGTGCCAGCAGCCTACAGGGGGTATCCTACAATGAGCAGTTCTTC
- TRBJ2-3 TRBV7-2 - CASSLGPSLGYTDTQYF TGTGCCAGCAGCTTAGGTCCTTCCCTCGGGTACACAGATACGCAGTATTTT
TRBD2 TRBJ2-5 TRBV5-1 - CASSAGTSGVETQYF TGCGCCAGCAGCGCGGGGACTAGCGGGGTCGAGACCCAGTACTTC
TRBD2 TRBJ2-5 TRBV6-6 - CASSLAGRSETQYF TGTGCCAGCAGTTTAGCGGGGCGGTCGGAGACCCAGTACTTC
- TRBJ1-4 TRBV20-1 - CSAREGEKLFF TGCAGTGCCAGGGAAGGTGAAAAACTGTTTTTT
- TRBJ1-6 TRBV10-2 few CASRAGGRNSPLHF TGCGCCAGCAGGGCGGGGGGGCGAAATTCACCCCTCCACTTT
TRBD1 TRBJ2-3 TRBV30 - CAWTYRGRGLTDTQYF TGTGCCTGGACCTACAGGGGACGAGGACTCACGGATACGCAGTATTTT
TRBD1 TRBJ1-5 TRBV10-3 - CAISEGTGGNQPQHF TGTGCCATCAGTGAAGGGACAGGGGGCAATCAGCCCCAGCATTTT
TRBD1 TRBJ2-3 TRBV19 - CASSRGRQGVDSDTQYF TGTGCCAGTAGTAGGGGCCGTCAGGGGGTGGACTCAGATACGCAGTATTTT
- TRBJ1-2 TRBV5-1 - CASAPAGVGGYTF TGCGCCAGCGCCCCGGCGGGGGTAGGTGGCTACACCTTC
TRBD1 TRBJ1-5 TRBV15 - CATSSGGILQGTQPQHF TGTGCCACCAGCAGTGGGGGGATTTTACAGGGGACCCAGCCCCAGCATTTT
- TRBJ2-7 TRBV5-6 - CASSPQGSGEQYF TGTGCCAGCAGCCCGCAGGGGAGTGGCGAGCAGTACTTC
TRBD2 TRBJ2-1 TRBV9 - CASSPASGGFYNEQFF TGTGCCAGCAGCCCCGCTAGCGGGGGGTTCTACAATGAGCAGTTCTTC
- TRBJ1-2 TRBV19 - CASSIGFDRLLNYGYTF TGTGCCAGTAGTATTGGGTTCGACAGGCTCCTTAACTATGGCTACACCTTC
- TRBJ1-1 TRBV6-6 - CASSYGATPDF TGTGCCAGCAGTTACGGGGCAACTCCCGACTTT
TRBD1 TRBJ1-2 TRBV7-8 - CASSTGGGYGYTF TGTGCCAGCAGTACAGGGGGCGGGTATGGCTACACCTTC
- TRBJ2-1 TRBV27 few CASSPSGAFNEQFF TGTGCCAGCAGCCCCAGTGGAGCGTTCAATGAGCAGTTCTTC
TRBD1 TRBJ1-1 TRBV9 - CASSVTGGGTEAFF TGTGCCAGCAGCGTGACAGGGGGAGGGACTGAAGCTTTCTTT
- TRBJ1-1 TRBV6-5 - CASFEHINTEAFF TGTGCCAGCTTCGAACACATAAACACTGAAGCTTTCTTT
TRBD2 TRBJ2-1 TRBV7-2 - CASSLGGGPYNEQFF TGTGCCAGCAGCTTGGGCGGGGGGCCTTACAATGAGCAGTTCTTC
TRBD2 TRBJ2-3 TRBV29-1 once CSAGELRAGVDTQYF TGCAGCGCCGGGGAATTGCGGGCGGGGGTAGATACGCAGTATTTT
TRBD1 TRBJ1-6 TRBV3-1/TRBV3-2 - CASSTQGRNSPLHF TGTGCCAGCAGCACACAGGGGCGTAATTCACCCCTCCACTTT
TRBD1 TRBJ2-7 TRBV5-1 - CASSPRQGLYEQYF TGCGCCAGCAGCCCACGACAGGGCCTCTACGAGCAGTACTTC
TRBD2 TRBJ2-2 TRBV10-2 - CASARGLAGGRSGELFF TGCGCCAGCGCCCGGGGGCTAGCGGGGGGCCGAAGCGGGGAGCTGTTTTTT
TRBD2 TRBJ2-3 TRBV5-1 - CASSLDGVLAGEPSTDTQYF TGCGCCAGCAGCTTGGATGGCGTCCTAGCGGGGGAGCCGAGCACAGATACGCAGTATTTT
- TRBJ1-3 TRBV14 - CASSQDLQLDF TGTGCCAGCAGCCAAGATTTGCAACTAGATTTT